The present T cell receptor (beta chain) was sequenced within a study of shared clonotypes between healthy human individuals (TCRdb year 2020). About the full investigation: Three men and two women, aged 18 to 49 years, made up the cohort. Each donor's leukapheresis produced roughly between about 0.8 and 8.9 billion PBMCs. For each donor, three plates each were used for CD4 naive and CD4 memory, two plates were used for CD8 naive, and one plate was used for CD8 memory. Different laboratories and diverse techniques were used to prepare libraries and sequence TCR repertoires, to increase sequencing depth and limit assay-specific biases. To estimate repertoire size and how much clonotype sharing occurs between individuals, the study deeply sequenced the blood TCR repertoires of 4 to 6 healthy adults. Summary of the overall study and its limitations: Sampling was limited to blood, and TCR repertoires in tissue likely differ from TCR repertoires in blood. Pairwise subsampling led to the expectation that sequencing depth would affect the degree of clonotype sharing among donors. Larger estimated clonotype richness was generally found for naive subsets than for memory subsets. Rarefaction of sorted-subset datasets indicated incomplete sequencing despite the large sequencing depth. When several donors were compared, the shared fraction of clonotypes was approximately 5% for naive CD4, roughly 3.3% for naive CD8, 2% to 2.5% for memory CD4, and around 0.37% for memory CD8. Higher generation probabilities were observed for clonotypes shared by all four sorted-subset donors than for non-shared clonotypes. Because the study included a small number of donors, the genetic and exposure-history diversity represented was limited.

On this clone itself: This clone's antigen is unknown. No per-base quality is available; no much larger clone lies one base away.

CD8 naive samples were CD45RO-negative cells positively selected for CCR7, giving a CD45RA+CCR7+ population that excluded TemRA cells. Healthy HIV-negative adults with no recently reported acute infections or vaccinations were included as donors. Every donor was a Caucasian adult living in Nashville, Tennessee, USA. Blood was collected by leukapheresis, and PBMCs were isolated by Ficoll-Histopaque density gradient centrifugation and then cryopreserved in liquid nitrogen vapor phase. Purity and quantity of every magnetically sorted T cell population were checked by analytical flow cytometry. Genomic DNA was isolated from every sorted fraction and measured by UV absorbance on a Nanodrop 2000c. Using the deep immunoSEQ assay, multiplex PCR amplified TCR CDR3 regions from genomic DNA. For each cell subset, the extracted genomic DNA was distributed evenly across all wells of several immunoSEQ 96-well plates, and each plate served as one replicate. Each replicate PCR for sorted subsets received roughly 0.2 ug genomic DNA, equal to tens of thousands of T cell genomes. Purified libraries were quantified with a Qubit 3.0 fluorometer, sized on a Bioanalyzer 2100, and re-quantified with the KAPA Library Quantification kit. Each immunoSEQ 96-well plate was sequenced on its own single-read 150-cycle Illumina NextSeq 550 flow cell. In the source study's methods: The immunoSEQ output contained only junctional sequences without quality scores, so filtering could not match that applied to full-length reads. To assign V/J genes and CDR3, sequences were annotated against IMGT germline references using PyIR, a Python wrapper for IgBLAST v1.9. Reads with weak V/J assignments (E-value above 1e-6), missing CDR3, stop codons, out-of-frame junctions, or ambiguous translated residues were removed. V3J clonotypes were defined as sequences sharing the same inferred V gene, J gene, and CDR3 amino acid sequence. The percentage overlap between two repertoires was calculated by dividing the number of shared unique clonotypes by the size of the smaller repertoire. Richness of each repertoire was evaluated using RTK rarefaction, the Chao1 estimator, and Recon v2.1 estimates of unobserved clonotypes. Generation probabilities for all TCRbeta clonotypes obtained by the gDNA method from a few donors were computed using OLGA. Imported from immuneACCESS, the table was reduced by TCRdb to in-frame sequences with V and J called. These copies leave out some clones; in studies compared against another copy, an unresolved V gene accounts for under half, and the cause of the remainder is not known. V, J and clone size were drawn from that table, and D and trimming were deduced from the DNA. Counted in this sample were roughly 890,000 clones; 80% to 95% of them appeared once. The ten largest account for about 25% of the sample.

Sequenced input: naive CD8+ T cells sorted from blood. The cell subset or site label for this specimen denotes: CD45RA+CCR7+. This receptor was taken from a man aged 30 to 45 in good health.

The encoded CDR3 is CASSAQGAGELFF. The DNA sequence is as follows: TGTGCCAGCAGTGCACAGGGGGCCGGGGAGCTGTTTTTT. The chain is encoded by TRBV6-5 joined to TRBJ2-2, and 8 junction bases match TRBD1. The CDR3 covers 13 residues, taking in both the cysteine and the phenylalanine. Only the CDR3 DNA is retained, 39 bases long and in frame from the first base. Relative to germline, V is missing 5 bases and J is missing 6 bases, with 2 bases of the junction outside any gene match. The germline V gene provides CDR1 MNHEY and CDR2 SVGAGI.